The clone carrying this T cell receptor beta chain appeared once. What it binds is not known. A read error may account for a junction end that differs from germline. Genomic DNA provided the template from which TCR beta VDJ and CDR3 profiles were obtained. Using its own MiXCR run on the reads, TCRdb lists one record per CDR3 protein. Here the sample spans roughly 200,000 distinct CDR3 sequences, approximately 65% being singletons. The authors sequenced patients whose flow cytometry had shown CD8+CD57+ cell expansion. This record belongs to a study of CD8+CD57+ T cells in acquired aplastic anemia. General study points: Patients and controls shared 25 to 35 CD8+ CDR3 sequences, highly expressed in patients. A significant difference in CD8+ Simpson's diversity between patients and controls was not found.

The CDR3 is made up of 15 amino acids. The gene calls are TRBV12-3 or TRBV12-4 and TRBJ1-4, with 10 nucleotides matching TRBD1. This TCR came from a human donor with aplastic anemia. The specimen sequenced was sorted CD4+, CD8+, or CD8+CD57+ T cells (not recorded which) from PBMCs. For the CDR3, the DNA is TGTGCCAGCAGTCCACGGACAGGGGGGGTTGAAAATCTGTTTTTT. Translating gives CASSPRTGGVENLFF.